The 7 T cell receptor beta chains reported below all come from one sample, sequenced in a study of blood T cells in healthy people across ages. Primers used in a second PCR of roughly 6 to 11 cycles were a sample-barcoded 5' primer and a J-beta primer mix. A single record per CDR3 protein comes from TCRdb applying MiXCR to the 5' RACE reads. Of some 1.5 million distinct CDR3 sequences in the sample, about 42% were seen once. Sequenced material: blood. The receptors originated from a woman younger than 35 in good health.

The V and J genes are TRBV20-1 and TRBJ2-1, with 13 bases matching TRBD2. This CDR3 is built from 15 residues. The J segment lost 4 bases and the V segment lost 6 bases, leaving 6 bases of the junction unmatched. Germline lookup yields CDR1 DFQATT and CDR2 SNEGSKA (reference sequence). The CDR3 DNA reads TGCAGTGCCACTGGGACTAGCGGGATATACAATGAGCAGTTCTTC. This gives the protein CSATGTSGIYNEQFF.

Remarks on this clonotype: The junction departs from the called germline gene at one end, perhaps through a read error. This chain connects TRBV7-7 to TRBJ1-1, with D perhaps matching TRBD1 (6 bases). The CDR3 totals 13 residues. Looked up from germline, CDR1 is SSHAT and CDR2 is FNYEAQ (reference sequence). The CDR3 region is CASNSGEIAEAFF. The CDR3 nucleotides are TGTGCTAGCAACTCAGGGGAAATTGCGGAAGCTTTCTTT. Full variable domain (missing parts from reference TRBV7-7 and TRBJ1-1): GAGVSQSPRYKVTKRGQDVTLRCDPISSHATLYWYQQALGQGPEFLTYFNYEAQPDKSGLPSDRFSAERPEGSISTLTIQRTEQRDSAMYRCASNSGEIAEAFFGQGTRLTVV.

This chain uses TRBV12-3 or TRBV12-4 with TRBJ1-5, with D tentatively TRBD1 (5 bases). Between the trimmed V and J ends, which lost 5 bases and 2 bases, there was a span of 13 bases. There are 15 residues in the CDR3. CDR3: CASSQGIGGNQPQHF. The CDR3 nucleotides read TGTGCCAGCAGTCAGGGTATCGGTGGCAATCAGCCCCAGCATTTT.

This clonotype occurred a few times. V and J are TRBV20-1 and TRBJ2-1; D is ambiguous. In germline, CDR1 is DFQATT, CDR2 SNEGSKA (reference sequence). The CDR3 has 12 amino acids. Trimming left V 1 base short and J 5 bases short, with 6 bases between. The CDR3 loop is CSARVGNNEQFF. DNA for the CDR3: TGCAGTGCTAGAGTCGGTAACAATGAGCAGTTCTTC.

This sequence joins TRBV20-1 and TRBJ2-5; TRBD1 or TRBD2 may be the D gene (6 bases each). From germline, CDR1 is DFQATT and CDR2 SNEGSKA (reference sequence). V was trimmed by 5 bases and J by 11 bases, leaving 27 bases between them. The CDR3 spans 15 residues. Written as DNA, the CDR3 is TGCAGTGCTCACGGGGGCGGGGCCTTCGACAATGAGCAGTACTTC. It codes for CSAHGGGAFDNEQYF.

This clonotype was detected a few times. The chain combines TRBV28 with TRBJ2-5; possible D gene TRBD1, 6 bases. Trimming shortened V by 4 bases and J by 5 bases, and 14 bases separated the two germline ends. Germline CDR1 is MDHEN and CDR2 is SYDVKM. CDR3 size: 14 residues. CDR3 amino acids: CASSSTDSPETQYF. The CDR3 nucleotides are TGTGCCAGCAGTTCAACGGACAGTCCCGAGACCCAGTACTTC. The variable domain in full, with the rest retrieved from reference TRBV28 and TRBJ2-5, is DVKVTQSSRYLVKRTGEKVFLECVQDMDHENMFWYRQDPGLGLRLIYFSYDVKMKEKGDIPEGYSVSREKKERFSLILESASTNQTSMYLCASSSTDSPETQYFGPGTRLLVL.

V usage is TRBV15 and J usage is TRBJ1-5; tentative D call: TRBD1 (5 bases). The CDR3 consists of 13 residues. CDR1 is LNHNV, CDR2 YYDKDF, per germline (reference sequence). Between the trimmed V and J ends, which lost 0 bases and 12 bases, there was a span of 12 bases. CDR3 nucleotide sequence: TGTGCCACCAGCAGAGACCCGACAGAGGGCCAGCATTTT. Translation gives CATSRDPTEGQHF.